This T cell receptor (beta chain) was observed in a study of cytomegalovirus exposure and HLA in healthy donors. Study outcomes and limitations: The TCR clusters that emerged in the first cohort tended, a later analysis found, to co-occur in the 120 or so validation repertoires.

The protocol was immunoSEQ multiplex PCR, while the TCRdb copy is restricted to in-frame clones and leaves out a portion. The sample carries approximately 110,000 clones, more than 85% recorded once. A few counts support this clone. As yet, its antigen is unknown. Sample: PBMCs. This TCR was sampled from a woman aged 18-29 years in good health and CMV-seropositive.

The CDR3 nucleotides read TGTGCTAGTGGTTTAAGGGGCCGGACCAATGGCTACACCTTC. Protein: CASGLRGRTNGYTF. The V gene is TRBV12-5, the J gene TRBJ1-2, with D perhaps matching TRBD1 (5 bases). V lost 3 bases to trimming and J lost 6 bases, with 14 bases between them. The length of the CDR3 is 14 residues. The germline gives CDR1 LGHNT, CDR2 FRNRAP.